This is a list of T cell receptor beta chains from one sample in a study of regulatory T cells in long-lasting Graves disease. TCRdb called the multiplex PCR reads again in MiXCR, with one record for every CDR3 protein. This sample has around 480,000 distinct CDR3 sequences, with roughly a sixth found just once. The sample was also linked to a second study, of T cells in Graves' hyperthyroidism and ophthalmopathy.

The sample here was peripheral blood mononuclear cells (PBMCs), taken at new diagnosis, from a patient treated with antithyroid drugs. These receptors were taken from a woman aged 35-65 years with Graves disease. Both conserved end residues are trimmed from each CDR3.

v_gene	j_gene	CDR3aa
TRBV12-3/TRBV12-4	TRBJ1-2	ASSLSGSANYGYT
TRBV15	TRBJ2-7	ATSNNYEQY
TRBV11-2	TRBJ1-5	ASSLDMGGIQPQH
TRBV12-3/TRBV12-4	TRBJ1-2	ATRTERGYT
TRBV7-3	TRBJ2-3	ASSEGVSGSTDTQY
TRBV28	TRBJ1-2	ASSLWDGYT
TRBV6-1	TRBJ2-5	ASRLAGSMRETQY
TRBV5-4	TRBJ1-4	ASSFYSATNEKLF
TRBV6-1	TRBJ1-5	ASSAYHVSNQPQH
TRBV6-2/TRBV6-3	TRBJ1-2	ASTWGQIAYGYT
TRBV11-2	TRBJ1-2	ASSLQGAGYT
TRBV16	TRBJ1-2	ASSQSNSNYGYT